This T cell receptor beta chain was profiled in a study of cytomegalovirus exposure and HLA in healthy donors. This clone was found once. 60 Vbeta and 13 Jbeta primers were used in PCR. Sequenced by immunoSEQ multiplex PCR; TCRdb stores in-frame clones only, minus some. The sample contains about 140,000 clones, 61% of which appear only once. This sequence was found in a male donor in good health and CMV-seronegative. Sequenced material: PBMCs.

The CDR3 sequence is CASRATGSSPGELFF. The CDR3 DNA is TGTGCCAGCAGAGCTACAGGGAGCTCTCCCGGGGAGCTGTTTTTT. The chain has TRBV9 and TRBJ2-2; weak D call: TRBD1 (6 bases). This CDR3 region has 15 residues. V was clipped by 5 bases and J by 6 bases, with 17 bases between them. The germline CDR1 and CDR2 sequences are SGDLS and YYNGEE.